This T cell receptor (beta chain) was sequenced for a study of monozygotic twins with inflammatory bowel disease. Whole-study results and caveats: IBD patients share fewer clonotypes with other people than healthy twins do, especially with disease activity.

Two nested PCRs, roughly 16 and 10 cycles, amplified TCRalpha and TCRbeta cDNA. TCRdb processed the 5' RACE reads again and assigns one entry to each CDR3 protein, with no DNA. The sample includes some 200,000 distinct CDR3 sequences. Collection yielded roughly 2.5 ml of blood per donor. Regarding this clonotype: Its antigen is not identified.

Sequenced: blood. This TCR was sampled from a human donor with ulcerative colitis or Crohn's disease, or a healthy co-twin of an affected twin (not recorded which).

CDR3 sequence reads: CASSLSGLATNEKLFF. J is TRBJ1-4 and V is TRBV5-1. Germline assignment: CDR1 SGHRS and CDR2 YFSETQ. The CDR3 contains 16 residues.